This TCR beta chain is drawn from a study of shared clonotypes between healthy human individuals. Study findings and constraints: Despite large depth, rarefaction showed incomplete sorted-subset sequencing.

Naivety among CD8 cells was defined by CD45RO negativity and positive CCR7 selection, thereby excluding terminally differentiated effector memory CD45RA+ cells. The length of the CDR3 is 14 residues. Trimming stripped 1 base from V and 7 bases from J, with 11 bases between. The germline V gene has CDR1 SEHNR and CDR2 FQNEAQ (reference sequence). Concerning this clone itself: The antigen is not known. The same CDR3 also results from other DNA sequences found in this sample.

Sequenced by immunoSEQ multiplex PCR; TCRdb stores in-frame clones only, minus some. Of approximately 600,000 clones in the sample, roughly 95% were seen once. The rearrangement uses TRBV7-9 and TRBJ2-1; D might be TRBD1 or TRBD2, each matching 5 bases. The receptor was derived from a woman aged 25 to 45 in good health. Sequencing was carried out using naive CD8+ T cells sorted from blood. Here the CDR3 reads CASSLVLGANEQFF. CDR3 coding DNA: TGTGCCAGCAGCTTAGTACTCGGGGCGAATGAGCAGTTCTTC.